What follows are 8 T cell receptor beta chains derived from one specimen sequenced in a study of T cells in Graves' hyperthyroidism and ophthalmopathy. Researchers took RNA transcripts and amplified the TCR beta CDR3 regions from them. The HTBI primer set drove a first-round RT-PCR of the TCR CDR3. Using its own MiXCR run on the multiplex PCR reads, TCRdb lists one record per CDR3 protein. This repertoire shows approximately 350,000 distinct CDR3 sequences, approximately 16% found once; its top ten account for about 21%. The sequencing sample was made of blood. Receptors were obtained from a woman aged 60-75 years with Graves' ophthalmopathy.

The sample holds many counts of this clonotype. This sequence joins TRBV2 and TRBJ1-1; D perhaps matches TRBD1 (6 bases). Trimming left V 6 bases short and J 0 bases short, with 11 bases between. This CDR3 comprises 14 residues. Germline values: CDR1 SNHLY, CDR2 FYNNEI. The CDR3 region has the DNA TGTGCCAGCAGGCAGGGGCGATTGAACACTGAAGCTTTCTTT. Amino acid sequence: CASRQGRLNTEAFF.

Many counts were recorded for this clonotype. For the CDR3, the DNA is TGTGCCAGCAGAAGTGGGACAGACTACACAGATACGCAGTATTTT. It specifies CASRSGTDYTDTQYF. The V gene is TRBV28, the J gene TRBJ2-3; 7 bases map to TRBD1. Per germline, CDR1 MDHEN and CDR2 SYDVKM. The CDR3 is 15 residues long. V lost 6 bases, J lost 2 bases, and 8 bases stayed unmatched.

The sample holds many counts of this clonotype. The chain couples TRBV10-3 to TRBJ2-5, with D maybe TRBD2 (6 bases). This CDR3 contains 12 residues. Germline values: CDR1 ENHRY, CDR2 SYGVKD. V lost 6 bases and J 5 bases, leaving 10 bases between the germline ends. CDR3 amino acids: CAISGSKETQYF. The CDR3 coding sequence is TGTGCCATCAGCGGGAGCAAGGAGACCCAGTACTTC.

This clonotype was recorded a few times. The chain couples TRBV9 to TRBJ2-5; D is perhaps TRBD2 (7 bases). Germline CDR1 SGDLS, CDR2 YYNGEE. The CDR3 contains 15 residues. V lost 0 bases to trimming and J lost 3 bases, with 12 bases between them. Here the CDR3 reads CASSVAQGREETQYF. CDR3 nucleotides: TGTGCCAGCAGCGTAGCTCAGGGGAGGGAAGAGACCCAGTACTTC. Based on the CDR3 plus reference TRBV9 and TRBJ2-5, the full variable domain is DSGVTQTPKHLITATGQRVTLRCSPRSGDLSVYWYQQSLDQGLQFLIQYYNGEERAKGNILERFSAQQFPDLHSELNLSSLELGDSALYFCASSVAQGREETQYFGPGTRLLVL.

In this sample, this clonotype turned up a few times. The chain joins TRBV7-9 to TRBJ1-1, with D perhaps TRBD1 (6 bases). CDR3 length: 16 residues. In germline, CDR1 is SEHNR, CDR2 FQNEAQ (reference sequence). V lost 1 base to trimming and J lost 2 bases, with 14 bases between them. As DNA, the CDR3 is TGTGCCAGCAGCTTAGACTACAGGGATACTAACACTGAAGCTTTCTTT. Protein product: CASSLDYRDTNTEAFF.

The table lists this clonotype with a few counts. The chain links TRBV29-1 to TRBJ2-7; no firm D call. This CDR3 contains 13 residues. V gave up 6 bases and J gave up 7 bases, with 19 bases separating them. The germline gives CDR1 SQVTM, CDR2 ANQGSEA. CDR3 bases: TGCAGCGTAGCCGAAGGCTGGGCAGGAGAGCAGTACTTC. Residues: CSVAEGWAGEQYF.

The CDR3 DNA follows: TGTGCCAGCAGCCAAGATAGCGGGAGCAGTATAAATGAGCAGTTCTTC. Residues: CASSQDSGSSINEQFF. The genes are TRBV7-2 and TRBJ2-1; 9 nucleotides match TRBD2. CDR1 SGHTA and CDR2 FQGNSA come from the germline V gene. This CDR3 is built from 16 residues. Unmatched junction bases numbered 12, after V lost 5 bases and J lost 7 bases.

This clonotype has more than one count but fewer than ten. The chain joins TRBV4-2 to TRBJ2-3; D is tentatively TRBD1 or TRBD2 (5 bases each). The CDR3 is 18 amino acids. The V end was cut by 1 base, the J end by 1 base, with 18 bases between. Looked up from germline, CDR1 is LGHNA and CDR2 is YNFKEQ. CDR3 DNA sequence: TGTGCCAGCAGCCAAGGAGGAACGGGGACCTTCGGCACAGATACGCAGTATTTT. Translating gives CASSQGGTGTFGTDTQYF.